The 4 T cell receptor beta chains reported below all come from one sample, sequenced in a study of Ad26.COV2.S vaccination and SARS-CoV-2 variants. Sequencing was performed with immunoSEQ multiplex PCR; in TCRdb, only in-frame clones are kept and a portion is missing. This table has around 240,000 clones, 88% appearing once. Treatment in this sample: some 20 received Ad26.COV2.S at low or high dose, single or two shots; a few received placebo; per-sample allocation not given. Sampling was done on day 63 after the first vaccine or placebo injection. This material consisted of peripheral blood, taken in a trial of Ad26.COV2.S vaccine versus placebo. These receptors were taken from a person between 18 and 65 years old who received the Ad26.COV2.S COVID-19 vaccine or a placebo.

The genes are TRBV19 and TRBJ1-6; 8 nucleotides align to TRBD1. Germline V gene data show CDR1 as LNHDA and CDR2 as SQIVND (reference sequence). The CDR3 consists of 14 residues. Trimming removed 7 bases from V and 3 bases from J; junction bases left unmatched: 2. The CDR3 is CASKGTGYNSPLHF. In nucleotides, the CDR3 is TGTGCCAGTAAGGGGACAGGCTATAATTCACCCCTCCACTTT.

The CDR3 protein is CASSQDATGGYYGYTF. The CDR3 nucleotides are TGCGCCAGCAGCCAAGATGCGACAGGGGGTTACTATGGCTACACCTTC. The chain employs TRBV4-3 and TRBJ1-2; 9 nucleotides align to TRBD1. The length of the CDR3 is 16 residues. CDR1 and CDR2 from the germline V gene are LGHNA and YSLEER. V dropped 0 bases and J dropped 3; count of bases not matched to a gene: 5.

J is TRBJ2-2 and V is TRBV19; no firm D call. Germline V CDR1 and CDR2: LNHDA, SQIVND (reference sequence). Trimming removed 10 bases at V and 0 bases at J, with 15 bases between. CDR3 length: 15 amino acids. CDR3 nucleotides: TGTGCCACCAGACCCGGCGGCACGAACACCGGGGAGCTGTTTTTT. Amino acid sequence: CATRPGGTNTGELFF.

V gene TRBV29-1 combines with J gene TRBJ1-2; no reliable D call. Germline values: CDR1 SQVTM, CDR2 ANQGSEA. The CDR3 is 12 residues long. V was clipped by 3 bases and J by 2 bases, with 7 bases between them. CDR3 DNA sequence: TGCAGCGTTGAGAGAGGGAACTATGGCTACACCTTC. This codes for CSVERGNYGYTF.